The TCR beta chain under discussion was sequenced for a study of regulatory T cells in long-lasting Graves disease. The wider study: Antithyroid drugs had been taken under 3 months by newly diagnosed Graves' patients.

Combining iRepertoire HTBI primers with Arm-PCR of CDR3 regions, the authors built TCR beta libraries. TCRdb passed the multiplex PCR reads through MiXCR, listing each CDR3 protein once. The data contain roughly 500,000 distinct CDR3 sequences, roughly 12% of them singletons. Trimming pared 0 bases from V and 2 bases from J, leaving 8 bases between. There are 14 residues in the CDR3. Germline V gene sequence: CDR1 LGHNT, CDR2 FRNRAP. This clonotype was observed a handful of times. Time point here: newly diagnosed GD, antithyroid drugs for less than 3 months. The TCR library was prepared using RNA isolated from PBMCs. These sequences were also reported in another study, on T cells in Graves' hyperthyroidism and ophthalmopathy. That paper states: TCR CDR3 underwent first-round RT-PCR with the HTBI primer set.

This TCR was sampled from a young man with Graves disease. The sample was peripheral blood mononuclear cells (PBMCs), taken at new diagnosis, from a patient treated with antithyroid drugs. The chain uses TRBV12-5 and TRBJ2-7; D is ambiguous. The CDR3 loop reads CASGLVNRAYEQYF. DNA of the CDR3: TGTGCTAGTGGTTTGGTAAATCGTGCCTACGAGCAGTACTTC.